Listed below are T cell receptor beta chains from one sample, sequenced in a study of graft-versus-host responses after intestinal transplantation. Sequencing was performed with immunoSEQ multiplex PCR; in TCRdb, only in-frame clones are kept and a portion is missing. The sample yields about 98,000 clones, about 82% seen once. The sample was PBMCs, taken 255 days after intestinal transplant. The source is a human patient who received an intestinal transplant, so some T cells may come from the graft donor. Each CDR3 is given with its conserved first and last residue. The D gene is left open where the match is weak. The size field is filled for only some rows; it gives once, few, many or a size class.

TRBJ2-7,TRBD1,TRBV10-2,NA,TGCGCCAGCAGAGGGACAGGGGCCTACGAGCAGTACTTC,CASRGTGAYEQYF
TRBJ2-2,NA,TRBV10-3,NA,TGTGCCATCAGTGATCTGGGGTCTAACACCGGGGAGCTGTTTTTT,CAISDLGSNTGELFF
TRBJ2-7,TRBD2,TRBV18,NA,TGTGCCAGCTCACCACGGCCGGGACTAGCGGGGATGGGGGGAACATACGAGCAGTACTTC,CASSPRPGLAGMGGTYEQYF
TRBJ2-7,TRBD2,TRBV6-5,NA,TGTGCCAGCAGTTGGACCGGGACTAGCGGGTTGTACTTC,CASSWTGTSGLYF
TRBJ1-1,NA,TRBV11-2,once,TGTGCCAGCAGCTTAACGAAAGACACTGAAGCTTTCTTT,CASSLTKDTEAFF
TRBJ2-1,NA,TRBV5-1,NA,TGCGCCAGCAGCTCCCCGGGGGGCGATGAGCAGTTCTTC,CASSSPGGDEQFF
TRBJ2-7,TRBD1,TRBV4-1,few,TGCGCCAGCAGCCAAGTGATTACAGGGGACTACGAGCAGTACTTC,CASSQVITGDYEQYF
TRBJ1-3,NA,TRBV4-1,NA,TGCGCCAGCAGCCAAGACCACTCGTCTTCTAGCTCTGGAAACACCATATATTTT,CASSQDHSSSSSGNTIYF
TRBJ1-2,NA,TRBV6-5,NA,TGTGCCAGCAGCCCCTCCACGGACGCTCGGTATGGCTACACCTTC,CASSPSTDARYGYTF
TRBJ1-2,TRBD1,TRBV19,NA,TGTGCGTCGACCCCGGGACAGCCCTTTTATGGCTACACCTTC,CASTPGQPFYGYTF
TRBJ1-4,NA,TRBV29-1,NA,TGCAGCGTTCGGGACGGTGCAACTAATGAAAAACTGTTTTTT,CSVRDGATNEKLFF
TRBJ1-4,NA,TRBV11-1,NA,TGTGCCAGCAGCTTAGACGGAAATGAAAAACTGTTTTTT,CASSLDGNEKLFF
TRBJ1-6,NA,TRBV2,once,TGTGCCAGCAGTGTGACGAGCGCCCTTAGCTCCTATAATTCACCCCTCCACTTT,CASSVTSALSSYNSPLHF
TRBJ2-2,TRBD1,TRBV19,NA,TGTGCCAGTAGTGTCACAGGGGGCACCGGGGAGCTGTTTTTT,CASSVTGGTGELFF
TRBJ1-1,NA,TRBV19,NA,TGTGCCAGTAGTATAGCACAGAGAAGCACTGAAGCTTTCTTT,CASSIAQRSTEAFF
TRBJ1-4,NA,TRBV2,NA,TGTGCCAGCAGTAAGGGGACACCGAAACTGTTTTTT,CASSKGTPKLFF
TRBJ2-3,TRBD2,TRBV27,NA,TGTGCCAGCAGTGTGAGCGGGGCCACAGATACGCAGTATTTT,CASSVSGATDTQYF
TRBJ2-1,TRBD1,TRBV5-6,NA,TGTGCCAGCAGCTTCCGGGACAGAAACAATGAGCAGTTCTTC,CASSFRDRNNEQFF
TRBJ2-1,TRBD2,TRBV28,NA,TGTGCCAGCAGTAACGCGGGAGGGCCCTCCGCTGAGCAGTTCTTC,CASSNAGGPSAEQFF
TRBJ2-7,NA,TRBV9,few,TGTGCCAGCAGCCCGGGGATCACCTACGAGCAGTACTTC,CASSPGITYEQYF
TRBJ1-6,NA,TRBV6-5,NA,TGTGCCAGCAGTTACAACTCGATAGAGTCACCCCTCCACTTT,CASSYNSIESPLHF
TRBJ2-2,TRBD1,TRBV18,NA,TGTGCCAGCTCACCGACAGGGCCGGGAACTTACACCGGGGAGCTGTTTTTT,CASSPTGPGTYTGELFF